One and the same sample provided the 14 T cell receptor beta chains below, sequenced in a study of blood T cell repertoires in COVID-19. Measured with immunoSEQ multiplex PCR; TCRdb has only the in-frame clones, and not every one. The sample shows approximately 250,000 clones, 88% of them seen only once. Sequenced material: PBMCs or T cells enriched from blood (not recorded which). The source is a woman aged 25-40 years who had recovered from COVID-19.

This sequence joins TRBV12-3 or TRBV12-4 and TRBJ2-3, with D uncertain. V lost 0 bases and J lost 7, with 8 bases in between. The CDR3 runs to 13 residues. This chain's CDR3 is CASSLARENTQYF. In DNA, the CDR3 is TGTGCCAGCAGTTTAGCGCGCGAGAATACGCAGTATTTT.

This chain links TRBV7-3 with TRBJ1-1, with D possibly matching TRBD1 (6 bases). V gave up 6 bases and J gave up 1 base, with 12 bases separating them. The CDR3 spans 14 residues. Germline V gene lookup returns CDR1 SGHTA and CDR2 FQGTGA. The CDR3 reads CASSSGQPNTEAFF. The DNA for the CDR3 is TGTGCCAGCAGTTCGGGACAACCGAACACTGAAGCTTTCTTT.

The chain links TRBV3-1 (or the pseudogene TRBV3-2) to TRBJ1-4, with a weak D call TRBD1 (6 bases). The CDR3 loop spans 16 amino acids. The V end was cut by 2 bases, the J end by 6 bases, with 16 bases between. Germline-derived CDR1 and CDR2 are LGHDT and YNNKEL (reference sequence). The chain's CDR3 is CASSQTAGGRDEKLFF. As DNA, the CDR3 is TGTGCCAGCAGCCAAACGGCGGGGGGGCGGGATGAAAAACTGTTTTTT.

This sequence joins TRBV5-6 and TRBJ2-7, with 7 bases aligning to TRBD2. The CDR3 totals 13 residues. With V trimmed by 0 bases and J by 6 bases, 3 bases remained unmatched. Germline V CDR1 and CDR2: SGHDT, YYEEEE. As DNA, the CDR3 is TGTGCCAGCAGCTTGGGGGAGGGACGCGAGCAGTACTTC. Its translation: CASSLGEGREQYF.

This clone occurred a few times. The CDR3 protein is CASSRLLSNSYNEQFF. In DNA, the CDR3 is TGTGCCAGTAGCCGACTTTTGAGCAACTCCTACAATGAGCAGTTCTTC. The J gene is TRBJ2-1, the V gene TRBV19; D is undetermined. V was pared by 6 bases and J by 0 bases, with 15 bases between. The CDR3 has 16 amino acids. Germline-derived CDR1 and CDR2 are LNHDA and SQIVND (reference sequence).

The rearrangement uses TRBV5-1 and TRBJ2-3; the D gene is possibly TRBD2 (5 bases). CDR1 and CDR2 (germline): SGHRS, YFSETQ. Trimming left V 0 bases short and J 0 bases short, with 8 bases between. The CDR3 consists of 15 residues. Written as DNA, the CDR3 is TGCGCCAGCAGCTTGGGAGCGGCTAGCACAGATACGCAGTATTTT. This codes for CASSLGAASTDTQYF. The full variable domain, completed using reference TRBV5-1 and TRBJ2-3, is KAGVTQTPRYLIKTRGQQVTLSCSPISGHRSVSWYQQTPGQGLQFLFEYFSETQRNKGNFPGRFSGRQFSNSRSEMNVSTLELGDSALYLCASSLGAASTDTQYFGPGTRLTVL.

The chain links TRBV30 to TRBJ1-6; TRBD1 agrees at 7 bases. The CDR3 extends over 14 amino acids. Trimming removed 3 bases from V and 8 bases from J; junction bases left unmatched: 7. Germline CDR1 reads GTSNPN; CDR2 reads SVGIG (reference sequence). CDR3 loop: CAWSEGALDSPLHF. The CDR3 region has the DNA TGTGCCTGGAGCGAGGGGGCTTTGGATTCACCCCTCCACTTT.

The J gene is TRBJ1-5, the V gene TRBV24-1; 8 bases map to TRBD1. The CDR3 spans 15 residues. J was trimmed by 6 bases and V by 2 bases; bases with no gene match: 5. CDR1 and CDR2 from the germline V gene are KGHDR and SFDVKD. CDR3 nucleotide sequence: TGTGCCACCAGTGATTCAAGACAGGGGACTCAGCCCCAGCATTTT. Translated, it gives CATSDSRQGTQPQHF.

This clone was seen only a few times. As DNA, the CDR3 is TGTGCCAGCAGCTTCCGGGGAGTTTCACCCCTCCACTTT. This codes for CASSFRGVSPLHF. The chain links TRBV7-2 to TRBJ1-6; D unresolved. The CDR3 has 13 residues. Germline V CDR1 and CDR2: SGHTA, FQGNSA. Between the trimmed V and J ends, which lost 3 bases and 9 bases, there was a span of 9 bases.

Here the CDR3 reads CASSYRDTEAFF. The DNA for the CDR3 is TGTGCCAGCAGTTACCGGGACACTGAAGCTTTCTTT. This chain links TRBV6-6 with TRBJ1-1; D unclear. V dropped 2 bases and J dropped 3 bases, with 4 bases sitting between them. The CDR3 is made up of 12 amino acids. CDR1 and CDR2 from the germline V gene are MNHNY and SVGAGI (reference sequence).

The chain has TRBV5-1 and TRBJ2-3; 8 nucleotides line up with TRBD1. Germline V lookup: CDR1 SGHRS, CDR2 YFSETQ. The CDR3 is made up of 16 amino acids. The V gene end was trimmed by 1 base and the J gene end by 5 bases; junction bases not matched to a gene: 9. The CDR3 sequence is CASSLSHGQGIDTQYF. CDR3 coding DNA: TGCGCCAGCAGCTTGTCCCACGGACAGGGAATAGATACGCAGTATTTT. Combining the CDR3 with reference TRBV5-1 and TRBJ2-3 gives the whole variable domain KAGVTQTPRYLIKTRGQQVTLSCSPISGHRSVSWYQQTPGQGLQFLFEYFSETQRNKGNFPGRFSGRQFSNSRSEMNVSTLELGDSALYLCASSLSHGQGIDTQYFGPGTRLTVL.

The V and J genes are TRBV11-3 and TRBJ2-7; D is unresolved. The V end lost 4 bases, the J end lost 6 bases, and 19 bases lay between the germline ends. Germline V gene sequence: CDR1 SGHNT, CDR2 YENEEA. The CDR3 totals 15 residues. The DNA for the CDR3 is TGTGCCAGCAGCTATGTAGCCAGAACCTCGGGCGAGCAGTACTTC. This codes for CASSYVARTSGEQYF.

Worth noting for this clone: Within the sample, other DNA sequences also encode this same CDR3. The V call is TRBV3-1 (or the pseudogene TRBV3-2), the J call TRBJ2-5, with 8 bases fitting TRBD2. The CDR3 is 13 amino acids. J was trimmed by 4 bases and V by 2 bases; bases with no gene match: 0. The germline gives CDR1 LGHDT, CDR2 YNNKEL (reference sequence). This CDR3 is CASSQRGGETQYF. The CDR3 nucleotides are TGTGCCAGCAGCCAACGGGGGGGAGAGACCCAGTACTTC.

This chain uses TRBV11-2 with TRBJ1-1; D not resolved. CDR1 and CDR2 (germline): SGHAT, FQNNGV. The germline V and J ends were trimmed by 4 bases and 6 bases, with 6 bases remaining between them. This CDR3 comprises 11 residues. The CDR3 protein is CASSSGPEAFF. The CDR3 DNA reads as TGTGCCAGCAGCTCTGGGCCTGAAGCTTTCTTT.